One sample yielded the 2 T cell receptor beta chains listed below, sequenced in a study of beta chain features in type 1 diabetes. General study results and limits: TCRB CDR3 length was moderately but significantly reduced in all four CD4+ subsets of Type 1 diabetes patients.

TCRB transcripts that were expressed got sequenced, as all of the isolated RNA had been reverse transcribed. The table came from immunoSEQ multiplex PCR; TCRdb's copy has only in-frame clones and leaves some out. The table shows hundreds of thousands of clones, with 13% occurring only once. Antigens for these TCRs are unknown. Sequencing was performed on naive CD4+ T cells from blood. The receptors stem from a man younger than 35 with type 1 diabetes.

This clone occurred a few times. The rearrangement links TRBV30 to TRBJ2-5; 7 nucleotides match TRBD2. The CDR3 covers 12 residues. Germline loops: CDR1 GTSNPN, CDR2 SVGIG (reference sequence). Trimming at V came to 2 bases and at J to 5 bases, leaving 2 bases not matched to a gene. CDR3 sequence reads: CAWSRAGETQYF. The CDR3 DNA follows: TGTGCCTGGAGTCGAGCGGGGGAGACCCAGTACTTC.

This clone appeared a few times. This chain links TRBV7-9 with TRBJ2-2, with D unclear. The CDR3 spans 12 residues. Germline assignment: CDR1 SEHNR and CDR2 FQNEAQ (reference sequence). The V end was cut by 5 bases, the J end by 7 bases, with 8 bases between. The CDR3 DNA sequence: TGTGCCAGCAGCCCCGAAGACGGGGAGCTGTTTTTT. Translated: CASSPEDGELFF.